The 30 T cell receptor beta chains presented below share a single source sample, sequenced in a study of T-cell memory formation after mild COVID-19. TCRdb re-called the 5' RACE reads through MiXCR, storing one row per CDR3 protein. The repertoire holds about 300,000 distinct CDR3 sequences, with approximately 20% as singletons. The specimen was PBMCs or a T cell subset sorted from them (not recorded which). Receptors were obtained from a man between 18 and 29 years old who had mild COVID-19 (a few samples of this study predate the infection). Cell type and time point are not known.

The chain carries TRBV20-1 and TRBJ1-2; possibly TRBD1 for D (5 bases). The V gene lost 5 bases and the J gene lost 0 bases, with 10 bases spanning the gap. Germline V gives CDR1 DFQATT, CDR2 SNEGSKA (reference sequence). This CDR3 has 13 amino acids. This chain's CDR3 is CSAPQGTNYGYTF. Written as DNA, the CDR3 is TGCAGTGCTCCTCAGGGTACTAACTATGGCTACACCTTC.

This chain uses TRBV7-9 with TRBJ1-6; 8 bases fit TRBD1. V lost 5 bases, J lost 6 bases, and 6 bases stayed unmatched. CDR1 SEHNR and CDR2 FQNEAQ come from the germline V gene (reference sequence). CDR3 length: 15 residues. The CDR3 DNA sequence: TGTGCCAGCAGCGCCGACAGGGGATCTAATTCACCCCTCCACTTT. This sequence encodes CASSADRGSNSPLHF.

This clonotype was counted between two and nine times. The chain is built from TRBV5-1 and TRBJ2-1, with 13 bases identical to TRBD2. Looked up from germline, CDR1 is SGHRS and CDR2 is YFSETQ. The CDR3 is made up of 16 amino acids. V lost 1 base, J lost 9 bases, and 7 bases stayed unmatched. CDR3 sequence: CASSLQLAGGLTEQFF. The CDR3 nucleotides read TGCGCCAGCAGCTTGCAACTAGCGGGGGGGCTTACTGAGCAGTTCTTC.

With respect to this clonotype: The junction departs from the called germline gene at one end, perhaps through a read error. The CDR3 DNA reads TGCAGTGCTAGACCGACAGGGGGTAGGGGGATCTTC. This translates into CSARPTGGRGIF. The chain uses TRBV20-1 and TRBJ2-1, with 9 bases that match TRBD1. Germline V gene sequence: CDR1 DFQATT, CDR2 SNEGSKA (reference sequence). The CDR3 covers 12 residues.

This chain connects TRBV5-1 to TRBJ1-3; 7 bases are a match to TRBD1. CDR3 length: 15 amino acids. J lost 2 bases, V lost 0 bases, and 2 bases had no gene match. Germline lookup yields CDR1 SGHRS and CDR2 YFSETQ. The CDR3 nucleotides are TGCGCCAGCAGCTTGGGGCAGGGGGCTGGAAACACCATATATTTT. Amino acid sequence: CASSLGQGAGNTIYF. The full variable domain, its missing parts supplied by reference TRBV5-1 and TRBJ1-3, is KAGVTQTPRYLIKTRGQQVTLSCSPISGHRSVSWYQQTPGQGLQFLFEYFSETQRNKGNFPGRFSGRQFSNSRSEMNVSTLELGDSALYLCASSLGQGAGNTIYFGEGSWLTVV.

This clonotype was recorded many times. The V and J genes are TRBV12-3 or TRBV12-4 and TRBJ1-2, with 9 bases fitting TRBD1. Trimming removed 8 bases from V and 4 bases from J; junction bases left unmatched: 5. The CDR3 loop spans 13 amino acids. The CDR3: CASSRDRAYGYTF. For the CDR3, the DNA is TGTGCCAGCTCTCGGGACAGGGCCTATGGCTACACCTTC.

This clonotype was seen a few times. The chain carries TRBV6-6 and TRBJ2-6; D possibly matches TRBD1 or TRBD2 (6 bases each). The V gene's germline CDR1 is MNHNY and CDR2 SVGAGI (reference sequence). There are 16 residues in the CDR3. Trimming left V 7 bases short and J 3 bases short, with 16 bases between. CDR3 bases: TGTGCCAGCACCTCTTCGGGGGCCGGTGGGGCCAACGTCCTGACTTTC. It codes for CASTSSGAGGANVLTF.

A few counts support this clonotype. V usage is TRBV7-9 and J usage is TRBJ2-5, with D maybe TRBD2 (6 bases). In germline, CDR1 is SEHNR, CDR2 FQNEAQ (reference sequence). The CDR3 loop spans 13 amino acids. Deletions cut 7 bases from V and 3 bases from J, with 12 bases between. The CDR3 reads CASTSGYEETQYF. DNA of the CDR3: TGTGCCAGCACGAGCGGGTATGAAGAGACCCAGTACTTC.

J is TRBJ1-1 and V is TRBV19, with no clear D. CDR3 length: 15 amino acids. With 0 bases removed from V and 1 base from J, the gap between germline ends came to 9 bases. Germline-derived CDR1 and CDR2 are LNHDA and SQIVND (reference sequence). The CDR3 reads CASSIDSSWNTEAFF. Here the CDR3 DNA reads TGTGCCAGTAGTATAGATTCGTCATGGAACACTGAAGCTTTCTTT.

This clonotype was seen only a few times. The rearrangement uses TRBV6-5 and TRBJ1-1; D might be TRBD1 (5 bases). Trimming cost V 2 bases and J 1 base, with 8 bases left between them. CDR1 MNHEY and CDR2 SVGAGI come from the germline V gene. The CDR3 is 14 residues long. DNA for the CDR3: TGTGCCAGCAGTTACCACACAGGGAACACTGAAGCTTTCTTT. This sequence encodes CASSYHTGNTEAFF.

In this sample, this clonotype turned up a few times. The chain couples TRBV6-5 to TRBJ2-1; 12 nucleotides line up with TRBD2. CDR1 is MNHEY and CDR2 is SVGAGI in the germline V gene. The CDR3 runs to 15 residues. V lost 4 bases to trimming and J lost 7 bases; unmatched junction nucleotides: 5. The CDR3 spells CASSWTSGAGNEQFF. The CDR3 coding sequence is TGTGCCAGCAGTTGGACTAGCGGGGCGGGGAATGAGCAGTTCTTC.

The chain uses TRBV7-2 and TRBJ1-2, with a weak D call TRBD1 (5 bases). V shed 1 base and J shed 3 bases, with 12 bases lying between them. The length of the CDR3 is 15 residues. Germline lookup yields CDR1 SGHTA and CDR2 FQGNSA. CDR3 nucleotide sequence: TGTGCCAGCAGCTTAGGGCTGGGGGAATACTATGGCTACACCTTC. The encoded protein is CASSLGLGEYYGYTF.

The chain recombines TRBV4-2 with TRBJ2-7; 7 nucleotides align to TRBD2. The CDR3 is 15 amino acids. Germline CDR1 and CDR2: LGHNA and YNFKEQ. V was pared by 1 base and J by 0 bases, with 3 bases of the junction left unmatched. For the CDR3, the DNA is TGTGCCAGCAGCCAAGGGGCTAGCGGCTCCTACGAGCAGTACTTC. Residues: CASSQGASGSYEQYF.

This chain links TRBV4-1 with TRBJ1-1; maybe TRBD1 (5 bases). V gave up 1 base and J gave up 4 bases, with 16 bases separating them. In germline, CDR1 is MGHRA, CDR2 YSYEKL. This CDR3 spans 16 amino acids. DNA of the CDR3: TGCGCCAGCAGCCAAGGCTCGGCAGGGAGGGTCACTGAAGCTTTCTTT. Translated: CASSQGSAGRVTEAFF.

This sequence joins TRBV7-8 and TRBJ2-2, with TRBD1 as a possible D gene (6 bases). The V gene lost 5 bases and the J gene lost 11 bases, with 12 bases spanning the gap. This CDR3 has 12 amino acids. Germline values: CDR1 SGHVS, CDR2 FQNEAQ. The CDR3, as DNA: TGTGCCAGCAGCCAGCACAGGGAAGAGCTGTTTTTT. Protein product: CASSQHREELFF.

In this sample, this clonotype turned up a few times. The chain has TRBV4-3 and TRBJ2-7, with D perhaps matching TRBD1 (5 bases). CDR1 is LGHNA, CDR2 YSLEER, per germline. Trimming pared 3 bases from V and 1 base from J, leaving 7 bases between. This CDR3 contains 13 residues. The CDR3 region is CASSHAGSYEQYV. The CDR3 coding sequence is TGCGCCAGCAGCCATGCAGGGTCCTACGAGCAGTACGTC.

This chain joins TRBV27 and TRBJ2-3; 7 nucleotides align to TRBD1. There are 13 residues in the CDR3. Germline trimming cut 6 bases from V and 6 bases from J; bases unmatched to any gene: 6. Germline values: CDR1 MNHEY, CDR2 SMNVEV (reference sequence). This chain's CDR3 is CASRTTGDDTQYF. The CDR3 DNA reads as TGTGCCAGCAGGACCACAGGGGACGATACGCAGTATTTT.

This clonotype was seen more than once but under ten times. The rearrangement links TRBV6-5 to TRBJ2-3, with 16 bases that match TRBD2. The CDR3 totals 17 residues. V trimming: 0 bases; J trimming: 6 bases; junction bases outside the gene matches: 3. Germline assignment: CDR1 MNHEY and CDR2 SVGAGI. The CDR3 DNA is TGTGCCAGCAGTTACTCGGGACTAGCGGGGGGGCCGGATACGCAGTATTTT. Translated, it gives CASSYSGLAGGPDTQYF.

This clonotype was detected only a few times. The V gene is TRBV7-2, the J gene TRBJ1-6; no firm D call. This CDR3 region has 14 residues. The V and J ends lost 5 bases and 2 bases respectively, with 7 bases between them. Looked up from germline, CDR1 is SGHTA and CDR2 is FQGNSA. CDR3 bases: TGTGCCAGCAGCCAGATTGCCTATAATTCACCCCTCCACTTT. This sequence encodes CASSQIAYNSPLHF.

This clonotype occurred a few times. This sequence joins TRBV5-1 and TRBJ1-1; possible D gene TRBD1, 6 bases. V lost 7 bases and J lost 0, with 13 bases in between. This CDR3 spans 14 amino acids. Germline values: CDR1 SGHRS, CDR2 YFSETQ. The DNA of the CDR3 is TGCGCCAGCTGCCAGGACAGCATGAACACTGAAGCTTTCTTT. Translating it yields CASCQDSMNTEAFF.

The CDR3 loop reads CSAPQTSGGFNEQFF. CDR3 nucleotide sequence: TGCAGTGCTCCCCAGACTAGCGGGGGGTTCAATGAGCAGTTCTTC. The chain carries TRBV20-1 and TRBJ2-1, with 13 nucleotides matching TRBD2. Germline lookup yields CDR1 DFQATT and CDR2 SNEGSKA (reference sequence). Germline trimming cut 5 bases from V and 6 bases from J; bases unmatched to any gene: 7. The CDR3 consists of 15 residues.

The CDR3 coding sequence is TGTGCCAGCAGCTTAGCCAGGGCCCTGAGCAGTGAGCAGTTCTTC. This codes for CASSLARALSSEQFF. This chain uses TRBV11-2 with TRBJ2-1; D is possibly TRBD1 (5 bases). This CDR3 spans 15 amino acids. V was clipped by 1 base and J by 9 bases, with 16 bases between them. Germline V CDR1 and CDR2: SGHAT, FQNNGV. Filled out from reference TRBV11-2 and TRBJ2-1, the complete variable domain reads EAGVAQSPRYKIIEKRQSVAFWCNPISGHATLYWYQQILGQGPKLLIQFQNNGVVDDSQLPKDRFSAERLKGVDSTLKIQPAKLEDSAVYLCASSLARALSSEQFFGPGTRLTVL.

The chain uses TRBV29-1 and TRBJ2-1; TRBD2 matches at 8 bases. Looked up from germline, CDR1 is SQVTM and CDR2 is ANQGSEA. This CDR3 is built from 13 residues. The trim removed 5 bases at V and 9 bases at J, leaving 9 bases unmatched. CDR3 coding DNA: TGCAGCGTTCGGCCAGCGGGGGTGGGTGAGCAGTTCTTC. Protein product: CSVRPAGVGEQFF.

The table lists this clonotype with a few counts. The chain couples TRBV13 to TRBJ2-5; no clear D. In germline, CDR1 is PRHDT, CDR2 FYEKMQ (reference sequence). Trimming took 5 bases from V and 4 from J, leaving 8 bases between them. The CDR3 sequence is 12 residues long. The CDR3 DNA reads as TGTGCCAGCAGCCCCAACTCAGAGACCCAGTACTTC. Translated: CASSPNSETQYF.

This clonotype was counted a few times. This chain links TRBV5-1 with TRBJ2-3; 9 bases agree with TRBD1. With V trimmed by 4 bases and J by 2 bases, 8 bases remained unmatched. Looked up from germline, CDR1 is SGHRS and CDR2 is YFSETQ. The CDR3 spans 16 residues. The DNA for the CDR3 is TGCGCCAGCAGCGAAGGCCGGGACAGGGCCACAGATACGCAGTATTTT. This translates into CASSEGRDRATDTQYF.

This sequence joins TRBV5-1 and TRBJ1-1; D is undetermined. The CDR3 is 14 residues long. CDR1 is SGHRS and CDR2 is YFSETQ in the germline V gene. Trimming took 6 bases from V and 0 from J, leaving 12 bases between them. The CDR3 bases are TGCGCCAGCACTTGGGAGTTCATGAACACTGAAGCTTTCTTT. Translation gives CASTWEFMNTEAFF.

The chain joins TRBV20-1 to TRBJ1-1; D not resolved. V lost 0 bases and J 1 base, leaving 12 bases between the germline ends. The CDR3 extends over 15 amino acids. Germline lookup yields CDR1 DFQATT and CDR2 SNEGSKA (reference sequence). The CDR3 here is CSARDFRHPNTEAFF. In DNA form, the CDR3 reads TGCAGTGCTAGAGATTTCCGACACCCGAACACTGAAGCTTTCTTT.

There are a few counts of this clonotype. The chain links TRBV29-1 to TRBJ2-5, with D uncertain. The CDR3 is 10 residues long. V gave up 3 bases and J gave up 4 bases, with 3 bases separating them. CDR1 SQVTM and CDR2 ANQGSEA come from the germline V gene. The CDR3 is CSVDRETQYF. CDR3 bases: TGCAGCGTTGATCGAGAGACCCAGTACTTC.

The chain uses TRBV29-1 and TRBJ2-7; D unresolved. Germline lookup yields CDR1 SQVTM and CDR2 ANQGSEA. The CDR3 extends over 14 amino acids. Trimming took off 4 bases at V and 0 bases at J, with 13 bases between the two ends. DNA of the CDR3: TGCAGCGTTGTTTACCCGACCGCCTCCTACGAGCAGTACTTC. This encodes CSVVYPTASYEQYF.

This clonotype has just a few counts. The gene calls are TRBV20-1 and TRBJ2-1, with 9 bases that match TRBD2. Germline V gene data show CDR1 as DFQATT and CDR2 as SNEGSKA (reference sequence). Losses at the gene ends were 1 base for V and 2 bases for J; bases not matched to a gene: 0. The CDR3 totals 14 residues. CDR3 bases: TGCAGTGCTAGAGGCGGGGGGGCCTACAATGAGCAGTTCTTC. Its translation is CSARGGGAYNEQFF.